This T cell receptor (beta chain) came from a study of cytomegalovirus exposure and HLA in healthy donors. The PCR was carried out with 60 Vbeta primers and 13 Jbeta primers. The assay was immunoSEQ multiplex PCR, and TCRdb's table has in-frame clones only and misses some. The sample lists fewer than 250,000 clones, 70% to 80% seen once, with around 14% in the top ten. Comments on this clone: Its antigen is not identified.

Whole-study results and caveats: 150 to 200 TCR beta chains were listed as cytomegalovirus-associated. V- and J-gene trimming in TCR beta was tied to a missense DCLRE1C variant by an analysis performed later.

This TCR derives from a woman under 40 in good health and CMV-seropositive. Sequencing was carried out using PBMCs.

The CDR3 region has the DNA TGTGCCAGCAGTTACGGCAGGACAAAGTTGGACACCATATATTTT. This encodes CASSYGRTKLDTIYF. The chain recombines TRBV6-5 with TRBJ1-3, with a possible D match to TRBD1 (5 bases). Germline CDR1 is MNHEY and CDR2 is SVGAGI. Deletions cut 2 bases from V and 8 bases from J, with 16 bases between. CDR3 length equals 15 residues.